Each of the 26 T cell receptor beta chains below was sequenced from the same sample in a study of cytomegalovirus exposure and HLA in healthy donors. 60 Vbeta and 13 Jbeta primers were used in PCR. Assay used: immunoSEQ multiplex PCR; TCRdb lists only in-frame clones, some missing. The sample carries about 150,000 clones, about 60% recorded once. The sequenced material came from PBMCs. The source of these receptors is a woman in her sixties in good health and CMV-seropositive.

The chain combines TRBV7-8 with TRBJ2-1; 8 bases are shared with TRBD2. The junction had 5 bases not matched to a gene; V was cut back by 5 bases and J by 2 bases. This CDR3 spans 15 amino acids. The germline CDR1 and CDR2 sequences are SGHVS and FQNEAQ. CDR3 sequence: CASSPTSGAYNEQFF. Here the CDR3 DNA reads TGTGCCAGCAGCCCCACTAGCGGAGCCTACAATGAGCAGTTCTTC.

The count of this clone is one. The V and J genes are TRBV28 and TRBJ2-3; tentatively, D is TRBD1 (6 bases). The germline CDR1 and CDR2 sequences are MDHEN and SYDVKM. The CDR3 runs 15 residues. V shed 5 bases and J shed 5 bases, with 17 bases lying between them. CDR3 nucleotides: TGTGCCAGCAGTGTGACCAACCAAGGGGGAGATACGCAGTATTTT. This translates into CASSVTNQGGDTQYF.

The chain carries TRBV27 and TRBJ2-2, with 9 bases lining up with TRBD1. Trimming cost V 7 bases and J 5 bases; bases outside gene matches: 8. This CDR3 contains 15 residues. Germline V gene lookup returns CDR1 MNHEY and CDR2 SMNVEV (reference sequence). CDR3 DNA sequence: TGTGCCAGCACCCCCGGGACAGGGTTTACCGGGGAGCTGTTTTTT. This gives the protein CASTPGTGFTGELFF.

CDR3 DNA: TGTGCCAGCAGTGAAGGGACAGGGAATTACGAGCAGTACTTC. Its protein product is CASSEGTGNYEQYF. The chain carries TRBV2 and TRBJ2-5, with 8 bases lining up with TRBD1. The DNA end is more similar to TRBJ2-7, so the J call may be wrong. The CDR3 has 14 amino acids. Germline assignment: CDR1 SNHLY and CDR2 FYNNEI.

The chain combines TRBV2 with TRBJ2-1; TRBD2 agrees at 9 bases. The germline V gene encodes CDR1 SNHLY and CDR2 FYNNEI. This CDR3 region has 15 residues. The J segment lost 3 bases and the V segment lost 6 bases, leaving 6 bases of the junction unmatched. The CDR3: CASRDIAGDYNEQFF. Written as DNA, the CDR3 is TGTGCCAGCAGGGATATAGCGGGAGACTACAATGAGCAGTTCTTC.

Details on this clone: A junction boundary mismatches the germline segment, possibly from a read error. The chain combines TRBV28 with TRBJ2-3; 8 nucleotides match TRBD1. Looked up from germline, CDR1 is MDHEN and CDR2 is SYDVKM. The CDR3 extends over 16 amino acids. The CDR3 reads CASSQQGGGARDTQCF. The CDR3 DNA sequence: TGTGCCAGCAGCCAACAGGGGGGCGGCGCCCGCGATACGCAGTGTTTT.

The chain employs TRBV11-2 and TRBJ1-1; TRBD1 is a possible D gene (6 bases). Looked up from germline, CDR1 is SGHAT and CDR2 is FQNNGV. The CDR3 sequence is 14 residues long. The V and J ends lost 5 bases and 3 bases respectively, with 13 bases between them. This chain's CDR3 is CASSRGGSDTEAFF. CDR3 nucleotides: TGTGCCAGCAGCCGGGGGGGCTCCGACACTGAAGCTTTCTTT.

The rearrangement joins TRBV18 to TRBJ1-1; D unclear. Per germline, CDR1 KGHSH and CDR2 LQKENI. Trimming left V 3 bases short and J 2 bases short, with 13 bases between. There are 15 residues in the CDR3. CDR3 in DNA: TGTGCCAGCTCACCCCCTGTCCAGTTCAACACTGAAGCTTTCTTT. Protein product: CASSPPVQFNTEAFF.

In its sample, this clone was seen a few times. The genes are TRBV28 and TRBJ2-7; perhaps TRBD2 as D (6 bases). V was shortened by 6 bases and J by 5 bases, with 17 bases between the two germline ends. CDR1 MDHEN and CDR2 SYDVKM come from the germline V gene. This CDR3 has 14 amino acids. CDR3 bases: TGTGCCAGCAGCTCTCCCGGGGGATCCCACGAGCAGTACTTC. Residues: CASSSPGGSHEQYF. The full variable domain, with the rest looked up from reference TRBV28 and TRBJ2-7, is DVKVTQSSRYLVKRTGEKVFLECVQDMDHENMFWYRQDPGLGLRLIYFSYDVKMKEKGDIPEGYSVSREKKERFSLILESASTNQTSMYLCASSSPGGSHEQYFGPGTRLTVT.

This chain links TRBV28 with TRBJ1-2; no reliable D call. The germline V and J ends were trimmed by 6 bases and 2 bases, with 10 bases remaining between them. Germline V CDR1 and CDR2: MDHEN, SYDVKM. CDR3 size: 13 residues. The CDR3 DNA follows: TGTGCCAGCAGCTATCGCGCCAACTATGGCTACACCTTC. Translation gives CASSYRANYGYTF.

CDR3 sequence: CASSPREGSGELFF. In nucleotides, the CDR3 is TGCGCCAGCAGCCCGCGGGAGGGTAGCGGGGAGCTGTTTTTT. The J gene is TRBJ2-2, the V gene TRBV5-1, with TRBD2 identical over 9 bases. Per the germline V gene, CDR1 is SGHRS and CDR2 is YFSETQ. V trimming: 4 bases; J trimming: 7 bases; junction bases outside the gene matches: 5. The CDR3 sequence is 14 residues long.

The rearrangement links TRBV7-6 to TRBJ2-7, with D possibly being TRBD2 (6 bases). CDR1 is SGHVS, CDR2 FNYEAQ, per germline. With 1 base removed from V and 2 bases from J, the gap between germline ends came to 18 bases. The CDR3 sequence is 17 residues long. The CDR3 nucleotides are TGTGCCAGCAGCTTAGGCCCAGGGACTGGGGCCGCCTACGAGCAGTACTTC. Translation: CASSLGPGTGAAYEQYF.

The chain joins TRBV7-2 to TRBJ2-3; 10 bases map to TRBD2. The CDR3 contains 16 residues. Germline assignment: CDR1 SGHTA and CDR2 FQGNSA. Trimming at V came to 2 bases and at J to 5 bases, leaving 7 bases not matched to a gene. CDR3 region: CASSLLAGVGGDTQYF. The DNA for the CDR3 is TGTGCCAGCAGCTTACTAGCGGGAGTTGGTGGAGATACGCAGTATTTT.

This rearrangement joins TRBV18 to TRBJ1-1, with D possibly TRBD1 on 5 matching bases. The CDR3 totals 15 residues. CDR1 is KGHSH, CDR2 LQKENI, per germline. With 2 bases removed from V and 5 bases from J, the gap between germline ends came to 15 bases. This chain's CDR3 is CASSPTAGRWTEAFF. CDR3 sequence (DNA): TGTGCCAGCTCACCAACGGCGGGGCGTTGGACTGAAGCTTTCTTT. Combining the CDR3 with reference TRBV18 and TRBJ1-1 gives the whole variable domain NAGVMQNPRHLVRRRGQEARLRCSPMKGHSHVYWYRQLPEEGLKFMVYLQKENIIDESGMPKERFSAEFPKEGPSILRIQQVVRGDSAAYFCASSPTAGRWTEAFFGQGTRLTVV.

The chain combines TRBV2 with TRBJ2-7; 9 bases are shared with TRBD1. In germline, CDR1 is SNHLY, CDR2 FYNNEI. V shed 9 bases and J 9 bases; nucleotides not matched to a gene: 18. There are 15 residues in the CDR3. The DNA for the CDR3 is TGTGCCAGTAGGTTGGCGGGACAGGGCGATCCCGGGCAGTACTTC. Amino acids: CASRLAGQGDPGQYF.

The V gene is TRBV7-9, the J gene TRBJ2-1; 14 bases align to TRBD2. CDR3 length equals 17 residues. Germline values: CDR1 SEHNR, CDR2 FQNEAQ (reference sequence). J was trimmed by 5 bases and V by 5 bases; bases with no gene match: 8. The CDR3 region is CASSPRRTSGRHNEQFF. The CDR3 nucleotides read TGTGCCAGCAGCCCCCGGCGGACTAGCGGGAGGCACAATGAGCAGTTCTTC.

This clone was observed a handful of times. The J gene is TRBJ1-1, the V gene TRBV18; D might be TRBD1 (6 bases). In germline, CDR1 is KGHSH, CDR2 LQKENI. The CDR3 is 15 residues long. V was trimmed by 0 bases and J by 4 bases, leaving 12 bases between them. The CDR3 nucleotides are TGTGCCAGCTCACCACCCCGGGGGGCTACCACTGAAGCTTTCTTT. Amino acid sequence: CASSPPRGATTEAFF.

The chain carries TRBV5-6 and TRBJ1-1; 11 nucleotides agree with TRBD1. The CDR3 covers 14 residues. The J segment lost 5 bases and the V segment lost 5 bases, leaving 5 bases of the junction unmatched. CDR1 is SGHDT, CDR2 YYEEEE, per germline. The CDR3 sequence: CASREDRGQTEAFF. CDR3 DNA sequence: TGTGCCAGCAGAGAGGACAGGGGGCAGACTGAAGCTTTCTTT.

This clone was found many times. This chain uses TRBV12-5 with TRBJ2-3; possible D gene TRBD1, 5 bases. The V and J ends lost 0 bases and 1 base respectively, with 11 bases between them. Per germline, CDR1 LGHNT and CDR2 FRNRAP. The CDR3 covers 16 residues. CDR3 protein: CASGLVRQGCTDTQYF. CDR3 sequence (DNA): TGTGCTAGTGGTTTGGTAAGGCAGGGTTGCACAGATACGCAGTATTTT.

CDR3 protein: CASSSGQGNSYEQYF. The CDR3 bases are TGTGCCAGCAGCTCCGGACAGGGCAACTCCTACGAGCAGTACTTC. The V and J genes are TRBV11-3 and TRBJ2-5; 8 nucleotides align to TRBD1. The tail of the sequence fits TRBJ2-7 better, so the J call may be wrong. The CDR3 has 15 residues. Looked up from germline, CDR1 is SGHNT and CDR2 is YENEEA.

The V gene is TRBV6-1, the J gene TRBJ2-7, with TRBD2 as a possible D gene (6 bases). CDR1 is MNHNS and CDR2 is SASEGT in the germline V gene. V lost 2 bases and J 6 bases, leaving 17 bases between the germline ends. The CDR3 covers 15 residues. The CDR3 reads CASSEFGTAPLEQYF. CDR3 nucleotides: TGTGCCAGCAGTGAATTTGGGACTGCCCCTCTCGAGCAGTACTTC.

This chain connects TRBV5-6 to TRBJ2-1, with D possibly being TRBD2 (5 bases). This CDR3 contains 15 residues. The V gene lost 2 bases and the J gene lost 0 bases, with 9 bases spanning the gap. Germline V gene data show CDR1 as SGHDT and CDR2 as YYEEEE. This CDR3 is CASSLTGSSYNEQFF. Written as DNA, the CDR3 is TGTGCCAGCAGCTTAACGGGGAGCTCCTACAATGAGCAGTTCTTC.

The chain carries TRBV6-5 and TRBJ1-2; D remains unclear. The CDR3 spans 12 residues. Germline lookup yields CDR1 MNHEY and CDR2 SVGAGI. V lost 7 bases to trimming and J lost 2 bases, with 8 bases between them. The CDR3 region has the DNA TGTGCCAGCACCCCGGGAAACTATGGCTACACCTTC. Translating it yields CASTPGNYGYTF.

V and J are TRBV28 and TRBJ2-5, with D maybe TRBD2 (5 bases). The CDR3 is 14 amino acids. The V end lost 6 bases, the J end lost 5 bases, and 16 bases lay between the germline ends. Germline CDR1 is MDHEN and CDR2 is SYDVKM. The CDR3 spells CASSPPGGTETQYF. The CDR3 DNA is TGTGCCAGCAGCCCCCCCGGAGGAACCGAGACCCAGTACTTC. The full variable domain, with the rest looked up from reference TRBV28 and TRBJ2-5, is DVKVTQSSRYLVKRTGEKVFLECVQDMDHENMFWYRQDPGLGLRLIYFSYDVKMKEKGDIPEGYSVSREKKERFSLILESASTNQTSMYLCASSPPGGTETQYFGPGTRLLVL.

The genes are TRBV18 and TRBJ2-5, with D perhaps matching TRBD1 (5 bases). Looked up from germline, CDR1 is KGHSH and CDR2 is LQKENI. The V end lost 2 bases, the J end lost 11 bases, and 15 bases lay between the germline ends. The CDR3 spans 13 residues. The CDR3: CASSPGADGVQYF. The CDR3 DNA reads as TGTGCCAGCTCACCAGGGGCAGACGGCGTGCAGTACTTC.

CDR3 in DNA: TGCGCCAGCAGCTTGGTAGGGGCAAGCTCCTACAATGAGCAGTTCTTC. As protein: CASSLVGASSYNEQFF. The chain combines TRBV5-1 with TRBJ2-1, with a possible D match to TRBD1 (5 bases). The CDR3 extends over 16 amino acids. Trimming left V 0 bases short and J 0 bases short, with 10 bases between. Germline V lookup: CDR1 SGHRS, CDR2 YFSETQ.